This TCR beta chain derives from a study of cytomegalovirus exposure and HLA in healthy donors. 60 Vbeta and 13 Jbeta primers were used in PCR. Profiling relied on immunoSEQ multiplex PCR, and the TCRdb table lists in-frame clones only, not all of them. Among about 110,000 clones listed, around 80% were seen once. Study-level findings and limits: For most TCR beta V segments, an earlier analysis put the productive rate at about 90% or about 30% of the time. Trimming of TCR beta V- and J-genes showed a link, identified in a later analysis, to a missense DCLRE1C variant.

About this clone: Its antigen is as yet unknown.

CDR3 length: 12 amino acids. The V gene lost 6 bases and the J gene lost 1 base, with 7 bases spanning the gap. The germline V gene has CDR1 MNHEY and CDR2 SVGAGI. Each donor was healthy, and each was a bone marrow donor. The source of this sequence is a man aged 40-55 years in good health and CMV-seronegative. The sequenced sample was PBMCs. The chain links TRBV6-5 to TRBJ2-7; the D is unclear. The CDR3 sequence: CASRSISYEQYF. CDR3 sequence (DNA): TGTGCCAGCAGGAGTATTTCCTACGAGCAGTACTTC.